This is a list of T cell receptor beta chains from one sample in a study of T cell responses to AZD1222 COVID-19 vaccine. Assay: immunoSEQ multiplex PCR; the TCRdb copy retains only in-frame clones and omits some. The data show approximately 150,000 clones, more than 85% seen once. The sequences come from peripheral blood, collected 28 days after the second AZD1222 dose. The source is an adult who received the AZD1222 COVID-19 vaccine. Both conserved end residues are part of each CDR3. Each record gives: V gene, CDR3 protein.

TRBV6-2/TRBV6-3 | CASSYTGQLNQPQHF
TRBV19 | CASSANGYEQYF
TRBV15 | CATSGRTSGGELFF
TRBV28 | CASSLPPGTYEQYF
TRBV28 | CASSLRSPLGPNQPQHF
TRBV4-1 | CASSQEAWGEGAGSYEQYF
TRBV6-1 | CASSDLAGGPVTGELFF
TRBV19 | CASSSQFSGTFWDYEQYF
TRBV5-1 | CASAGTTNEKLFF
TRBV7-3 | CASSLNLGNGYTF
TRBV28 | CASSLFTPVSGYTF
TRBV3-1/TRBV3-2 | CASSQDPGDGAGEKLFF
TRBV14 | CASSQERERLLSYNEQFF
TRBV19 | CASSMRGPSRPQHF
TRBV15 | CATSIRRDVSNQPQHF
TRBV4-2 | CASSQDLGPTFYEQYF